The rows below give T cell receptor beta chains drawn from one sample of a study of immune heterogeneity within non-small cell lung tumors. TCRdb re-derived calls from the multiplex PCR reads in MiXCR, one entry per CDR3 protein. This table has under 20,000 distinct CDR3 sequences, around 27% appearing once. The source material was lung tumor tissue. These TCRs come from a man in his forties with non-small cell lung cancer. Both conserved end residues are part of each CDR3. Each record gives: V gene, D gene, clone size, J gene, CDR3 DNA, CDR3 protein. D genes are given only for firm matches. The size field is filled for only some rows; it gives once, few, many or a size class.

v_gene: TRBV28
d_gene: .
abundance: .
j_gene: TRBJ1-2
CDR3nt: TGTGCCAGCCGAGGAGAGGGGTTAAACTATGGCTACACCTTC
CDR3aa: CASRGEGLNYGYTF

v_gene: TRBV19
d_gene: .
abundance: .
j_gene: TRBJ2-5
CDR3nt: TGTGCCAGTAGTATAGAAAGGGGTGGAGAGACCCAGTACTTC
CDR3aa: CASSIERGGETQYF

v_gene: TRBV2
d_gene: TRBD2
abundance: medium-sized
j_gene: TRBJ2-7
CDR3nt: TGTGCCAGCAGTCCTGGACTAGCGGGAGGCTACGAGCAGTACTTC
CDR3aa: CASSPGLAGGYEQYF

v_gene: TRBV6-1
d_gene: .
abundance: medium-sized
j_gene: TRBJ1-1
CDR3nt: TGTGCCAGCAACCTCCGGGACCCCCGGATCTCGGGCACTGAAGCTTTCTTT
CDR3aa: CASNLRDPRISGTEAFF

v_gene: TRBV12-3/TRBV12-4
d_gene: .
abundance: .
j_gene: TRBJ2-7
CDR3nt: TGTGCCAGCAGTTTTAGACAGACCTACGAGCAGTGCTTC
CDR3aa: CASSFRQTYEQCF

v_gene: TRBV6-1
d_gene: .
abundance: many
j_gene: TRBJ1-1
CDR3nt: TGTGCCAGCAGTGAAGACTGGGACAATGAAGCTTTCTTT
CDR3aa: CASSEDWDNEAFF

v_gene: TRBV12-3/TRBV12-4
d_gene: .
abundance: medium-sized
j_gene: TRBJ1-6
CDR3nt: TGTGCCAGCAGTTTAGCAGGGAGTAATTCACCCCTCCACTTT
CDR3aa: CASSLAGSNSPLHF

v_gene: TRBV15
d_gene: TRBD2
abundance: .
j_gene: TRBJ2-3
CDR3nt: TGTGCCACCAGCAGAGCGAGCCTAGCGGGAGGCCGCACAGATACGCAGTATTTT
CDR3aa: CATSRASLAGGRTDTQYF

v_gene: TRBV5-1
d_gene: .
abundance: .
j_gene: TRBJ2-2
CDR3nt: TGCGCCAGCAGCTTGGGTCCAGAGAACACCGGGGAGCTGTTTTTT
CDR3aa: CASSLGPENTGELFF

v_gene: TRBV5-1
d_gene: TRBD1
abundance: many
j_gene: TRBJ2-7
CDR3nt: TGCGCCAGCAGCGGGACAGGGGGAAGCGAGCAGTACTTC
CDR3aa: CASSGTGGSEQYF

v_gene: TRBV12-3/TRBV12-4
d_gene: .
abundance: medium-sized
j_gene: TRBJ2-1
CDR3nt: TGTGCCAGCAGATTGGGACGGTACAATGAGCAGTTCTTC
CDR3aa: CASRLGRYNEQFF

v_gene: TRBV2
d_gene: .
abundance: many
j_gene: TRBJ1-5
CDR3nt: TGTGCCAGCAGTGAAGCTCCCGGGGGCCCTAATCAGCCCCAGCATTTT
CDR3aa: CASSEAPGGPNQPQHF

v_gene: TRBV2
d_gene: TRBD2
abundance: few
j_gene: TRBJ2-1
CDR3nt: TGTGCCAGCAGCAAAGCGGGAGTCGGCTACAATGAGCAGTTCTTC
CDR3aa: CASSKAGVGYNEQFF

v_gene: TRBV28
d_gene: .
abundance: many
j_gene: TRBJ1-1
CDR3nt: TGTGCCAGCAGTTCACCGGGAGCTTTGAACACTGAAGCTTTCTTT
CDR3aa: CASSSPGALNTEAFF

v_gene: TRBV6-1
d_gene: .
abundance: once
j_gene: TRBJ1-5
CDR3nt: TGTGCCAGCAGGGGCCGTAGCAATCAGCCCCAGCATTTT
CDR3aa: CASRGRSNQPQHF

v_gene: TRBV4-1
d_gene: TRBD1
abundance: .
j_gene: TRBJ1-5
CDR3nt: TGCGCCAGCAGCCAAGGGACAGGGGGTTGGGGCAATCAGCCCCAGCATTTT
CDR3aa: CASSQGTGGWGNQPQHF

v_gene: TRBV25-1
d_gene: TRBD2
abundance: .
j_gene: TRBJ2-2
CDR3nt: TGTGCCAGCAGCGACCCTGAACTAGCGGCCACCGGGGAGCTGTTTTTT
CDR3aa: CASSDPELAATGELFF

v_gene: TRBV12-3/TRBV12-4
d_gene: .
abundance: .
j_gene: TRBJ1-4
CDR3nt: TGTGCCAGCAGTTCCCGCCCTGAAAAACTGTTTTTT
CDR3aa: CASSSRPEKLFF

v_gene: TRBV20-1
d_gene: .
abundance: few
j_gene: TRBJ2-5
CDR3nt: TGCAGTGCTAGAGATGTCGGGGCAGGGGCCATGAGGGAGACCCAGTACTTC
CDR3aa: CSARDVGAGAMRETQYF

v_gene: TRBV30
d_gene: .
abundance: medium-sized
j_gene: TRBJ1-2
CDR3nt: TGTGCCTGGAGTATGAACCCCGGGACACACTATGGCTACACCTTC
CDR3aa: CAWSMNPGTHYGYTF

v_gene: TRBV28
d_gene: TRBD1
abundance: many
j_gene: TRBJ1-2
CDR3nt: TGTGCCACCGGAGCCCGGGGACAGCCTAACTATGGCTACACCTTC
CDR3aa: CATGARGQPNYGYTF

v_gene: TRBV2
d_gene: .
abundance: medium-sized
j_gene: TRBJ1-5
CDR3nt: TGTGCCAGCAGTGTAGGGCAGGTTAGCAATCAGCCCCAGCATTTT
CDR3aa: CASSVGQVSNQPQHF

v_gene: TRBV7-2
d_gene: .
abundance: .
j_gene: TRBJ2-4
CDR3nt: TGTGCCAGCAGCTTTTCGGACAGAGGGCACATTCAGTACTTC
CDR3aa: CASSFSDRGHIQYF